This T cell receptor beta chain was obtained from a study of T cell responses to AZD1222 COVID-19 vaccine. In its sample, this clone was seen a few times. Its antigen is still unknown. Trimming took 3 bases from V and 4 from J, leaving 15 bases between them. This CDR3 region has 15 residues. CDR1 is KGHSH, CDR2 LQKENI, per germline. Broader study findings: Among the donors, most were white British and more were female, and clonal diversity was possibly underestimated.

Combined were second doses at about 4 or about 12 weeks. Using immunoSEQ multiplex PCR, the repertoire was profiled, and TCRdb retains in-frame clones only, with some absent. The table shows about 170,000 clones, with around 90% occurring only once. This chain joins TRBV18 and TRBJ1-2; unclear D gene. The sample consisted of peripheral blood, taken 28 days after the second AZD1222 dose. The sequence was collected from an adult who received the AZD1222 COVID-19 vaccine. CDR3 sequence (DNA): TGTGCCAGCTCACCGCGAGCCGGCCCTGGCTATGGCTACACCTTC. Translated: CASSPRAGPGYGYTF.